The 16 T cell receptor beta chains presented below share a single source sample, sequenced in a study of T cell responses to AZD1222 COVID-19 vaccine. Data came from immunoSEQ multiplex PCR; TCRdb stores just in-frame clones and leaves some out. The data hold approximately 150,000 clones, with approximately 91% observed a single time. Sequencing was performed on peripheral blood, taken on day 0 of AZD1222 vaccination. These receptors came from an adult in good health.

The chain recombines TRBV28 with TRBJ1-2, with 9 bases aligning to TRBD1. CDR3 length: 16 residues. Trimming cost V 6 bases and J 1 base; bases outside gene matches: 9. Looked up from germline, CDR1 is MDHEN and CDR2 is SYDVKM. The CDR3, as DNA: TGTGCCAGCAGCGGGGACCCGGGACAGGGTAACTATGGCTACACCTTC. This codes for CASSGDPGQGNYGYTF.

The chain carries TRBV4-3 and TRBJ2-7; TRBD1 matches 8 bases. Trimming at V came to 0 bases and at J to 4 bases, leaving 5 bases not matched to a gene. The CDR3 extends over 15 amino acids. Germline V gene sequence: CDR1 LGHNA, CDR2 YSLEER. The CDR3 sequence is CASSQEPGQDYEQYF. CDR3 sequence (DNA): TGCGCCAGCAGCCAAGAACCGGGACAGGATTACGAGCAGTACTTC.

This clone was seen once. V is TRBV30 and J is TRBJ1-5; unclear D gene. Germline loops: CDR1 GTSNPN, CDR2 SVGIG (reference sequence). Trimming left V 2 bases short and J 5 bases short, with 7 bases between. This CDR3 has 12 amino acids. This chain's CDR3 is CAWSNGDQPQHF. The CDR3 DNA reads TGTGCCTGGAGTAACGGAGATCAGCCCCAGCATTTT.

The CDR3: CASSGGQGAAGANVLTF. The CDR3 nucleotides are TGCGCCAGCAGTGGGGGACAGGGGGCGGCCGGGGCCAACGTCCTGACTTTC. The rearrangement uses TRBV10-1 and TRBJ2-6; 12 nucleotides align to TRBD1. Trimming took 4 bases from V and 4 from J; bases not matched to a gene: 5. The length of the CDR3 is 17 residues. Per germline, CDR1 WNHNN and CDR2 SYGVQD (reference sequence).

The table lists this clone with a few counts. CDR3 amino acids: CAAEDSGLSNTIYF. CDR3 bases: TGCGCCGCCGAGGACTCAGGGCTGTCCAACACCATATATTTT. The rearrangement uses TRBV10-1 and TRBJ1-3, with D possibly TRBD1 on 5 matching bases. The CDR3 extends over 14 amino acids. V was cut by 11 bases and J by 7 bases, with 21 bases left in between. From germline, CDR1 is WNHNN and CDR2 SYGVQD (reference sequence).

The rearrangement joins TRBV7-3 to TRBJ2-7; D remains unclear. The CDR3 consists of 15 residues. The V and J ends lost 2 bases and 0 bases respectively, with 11 bases between them. Germline V CDR1 and CDR2: SGHTA, FQGTGA. CDR3 residues: CASSLQAPSSYEQYF. DNA for the CDR3: TGTGCCAGCAGCTTACAGGCCCCAAGCTCCTACGAGCAGTACTTC.

V usage is TRBV30 and J usage is TRBJ1-5, with D uncertain. Germline V gene data show CDR1 as GTSNPN and CDR2 as SVGIG (reference sequence). CDR3 size: 13 residues. Trimming cost V 2 bases and J 5 bases, with 10 bases left between them. CDR3 nucleotides: TGTGCCTGGAGTAGAGGTATCGATCAGCCCCAGCATTTT. Its translation is CAWSRGIDQPQHF.

This chain links TRBV3-1 (or the pseudogene TRBV3-2) with TRBJ1-2, with a weak D call TRBD1 (5 bases). The V gene's germline CDR1 is LGHDT and CDR2 YNNKEL (reference sequence). There are 14 residues in the CDR3. The V end was cut by 4 bases, the J end by 9 bases, with 18 bases between. The CDR3 region has the DNA TGTGCCAGCAGCCTCCGGAACCACAAGGGGAGCTACACCTTC. Its translation: CASSLRNHKGSYTF.

This chain connects TRBV5-1 to TRBJ2-4; 7 bases fit TRBD1. With V trimmed by 4 bases and J by 4 bases, 11 bases remained unmatched. CDR3 length: 16 amino acids. Germline CDR1 and CDR2: SGHRS and YFSETQ. The CDR3 spells CASSPRTGNPKNIQYF. The CDR3 DNA reads as TGCGCCAGCAGCCCTAGGACAGGTAACCCGAAAAACATTCAGTACTTC.

The chain has TRBV7-2 and TRBJ2-2; D is ambiguous. Per germline, CDR1 SGHTA and CDR2 FQGNSA. V was trimmed by 3 bases and J by 6 bases, leaving 14 bases between them. This CDR3 spans 15 amino acids. This chain's CDR3 is CASSLLGVVAGELFF. CDR3 sequence (DNA): TGTGCCAGCAGCTTGCTTGGGGTGGTTGCCGGGGAGCTGTTTTTT.

This chain uses TRBV6-2 or TRBV6-3 with TRBJ2-7; TRBD2 agrees at 10 bases. CDR3 size: 15 residues. The germline CDR1 and CDR2 sequences are MNHEY and SVGEGT. V gave up 5 bases and J gave up 3 bases; unmatched junction bases: 7. CDR3 residues: CASSPIAGGHYEQYF. The DNA of the CDR3 is TGTGCCAGCAGTCCCATAGCGGGAGGCCACTACGAGCAGTACTTC.

This chain links TRBV12-3 or TRBV12-4 with TRBJ2-2; weak D call: TRBD1 (6 bases). This CDR3 contains 12 residues. The V and J ends lost 7 bases and 10 bases respectively, with 13 bases between them. CDR3 loop: CASTPTGEELFF. The DNA of the CDR3 is TGTGCCAGCACCCCGACAGGAGAGGAGCTGTTTTTT.

The chain carries TRBV7-8 and TRBJ1-2; D not resolved. CDR3 size: 12 residues. Trimming removed 0 bases at V and 8 bases at J, with 7 bases between. Germline lookup yields CDR1 SGHVS and CDR2 FQNEAQ. CDR3 region: CASSLAHLGYTF. The CDR3 DNA is TGTGCCAGCAGCTTAGCGCATCTGGGCTACACCTTC.

This clone was found a few times. The genes are TRBV6-2 or TRBV6-3 and TRBJ1-1, with D uncertain. The V gene's germline CDR1 is MNHEY and CDR2 SVGEGT. V dropped 5 bases and J dropped 1 base, with 8 bases sitting between them. The CDR3 runs 13 residues. In DNA, the CDR3 is TGTGCCAGCAGTATTAAGGGGAACACTGAAGCTTTCTTT. Protein: CASSIKGNTEAFF.

The CDR3 bases are TGTGCCACCAGTTTGAACAGGGTTCTAGGTGGGGCCAACGTCCTGACTTTC. It is translated as CATSLNRVLGGANVLTF. This rearrangement joins TRBV15 to TRBJ2-6; TRBD1 might be the D (6 bases). V was shortened by 6 bases and J by 3 bases, with 18 bases between the two germline ends. The CDR3 is made up of 17 amino acids. The germline V gene encodes CDR1 LNHNV and CDR2 YYDKDF (reference sequence).

The chain recombines TRBV5-1 with TRBJ1-1, with no clear D. CDR1 and CDR2 (germline): SGHRS, YFSETQ. V was shortened by 0 bases and J by 2 bases, with 11 bases between the two germline ends. The CDR3 totals 15 residues. The CDR3 protein is CASSLDTRINTEAFF. In DNA form, the CDR3 reads TGCGCCAGCAGCTTGGATACCAGGATTAACACTGAAGCTTTCTTT.